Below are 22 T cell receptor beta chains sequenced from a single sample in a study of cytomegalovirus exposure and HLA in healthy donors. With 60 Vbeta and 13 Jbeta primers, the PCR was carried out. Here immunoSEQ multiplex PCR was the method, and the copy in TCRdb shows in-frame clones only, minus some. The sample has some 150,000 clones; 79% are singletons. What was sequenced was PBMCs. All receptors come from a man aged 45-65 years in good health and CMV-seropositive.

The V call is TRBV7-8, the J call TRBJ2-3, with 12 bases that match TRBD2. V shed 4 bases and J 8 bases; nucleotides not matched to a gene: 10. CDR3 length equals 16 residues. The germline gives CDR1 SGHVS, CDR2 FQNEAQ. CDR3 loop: CASSSPTSGSYVTQYF. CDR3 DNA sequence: TGTGCCAGCAGCTCCCCGACTAGCGGGAGCTATGTTACGCAGTATTTT.

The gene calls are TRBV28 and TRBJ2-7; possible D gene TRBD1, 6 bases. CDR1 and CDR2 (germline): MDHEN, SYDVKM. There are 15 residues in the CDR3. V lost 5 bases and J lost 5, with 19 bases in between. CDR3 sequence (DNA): TGTGCCAGCAGTCTCTATACGATCCCAGGGGACGAGCAGTACTTC. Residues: CASSLYTIPGDEQYF. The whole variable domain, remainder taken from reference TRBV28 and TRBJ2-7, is DVKVTQSSRYLVKRTGEKVFLECVQDMDHENMFWYRQDPGLGLRLIYFSYDVKMKEKGDIPEGYSVSREKKERFSLILESASTNQTSMYLCASSLYTIPGDEQYFGPGTRLTVT.

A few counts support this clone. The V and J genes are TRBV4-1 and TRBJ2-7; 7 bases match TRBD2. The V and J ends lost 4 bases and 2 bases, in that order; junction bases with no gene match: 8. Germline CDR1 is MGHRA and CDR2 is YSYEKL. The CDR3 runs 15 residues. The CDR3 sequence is CASSPSSGGTYEQYF. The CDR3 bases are TGCGCCAGCAGCCCTTCTAGCGGAGGAACCTACGAGCAGTACTTC.

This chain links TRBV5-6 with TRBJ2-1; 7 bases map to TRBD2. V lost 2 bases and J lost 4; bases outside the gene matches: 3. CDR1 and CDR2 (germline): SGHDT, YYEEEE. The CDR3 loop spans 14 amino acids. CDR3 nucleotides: TGTGCCAGCAGCTTCGAGCGGGATTACAATGAGCAGTTCTTC. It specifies CASSFERDYNEQFF.

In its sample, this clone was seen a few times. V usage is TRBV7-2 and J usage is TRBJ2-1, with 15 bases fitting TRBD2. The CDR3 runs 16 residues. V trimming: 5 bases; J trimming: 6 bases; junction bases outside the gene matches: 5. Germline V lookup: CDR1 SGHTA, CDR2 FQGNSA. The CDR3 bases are TGTGCCAGCAGCACTAGGACTAGCGGGAGGGGCAATGAGCAGTTCTTC. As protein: CASSTRTSGRGNEQFF.

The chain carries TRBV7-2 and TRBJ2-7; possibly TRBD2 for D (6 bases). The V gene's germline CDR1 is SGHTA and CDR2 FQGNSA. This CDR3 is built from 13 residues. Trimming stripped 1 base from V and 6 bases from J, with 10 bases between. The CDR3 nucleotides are TGTGCCAGCAGCTTAGTCCGGGAGCGCGAGCAGTACTTC. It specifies CASSLVREREQYF.

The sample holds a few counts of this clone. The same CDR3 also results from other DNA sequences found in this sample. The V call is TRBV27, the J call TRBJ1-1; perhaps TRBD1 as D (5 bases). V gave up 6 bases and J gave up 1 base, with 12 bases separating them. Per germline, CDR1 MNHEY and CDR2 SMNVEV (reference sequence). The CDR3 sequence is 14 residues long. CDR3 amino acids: CASSPGGGNTEAFF. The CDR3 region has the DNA TGTGCCAGCAGCCCGGGCGGGGGGAACACTGAAGCTTTCTTT.

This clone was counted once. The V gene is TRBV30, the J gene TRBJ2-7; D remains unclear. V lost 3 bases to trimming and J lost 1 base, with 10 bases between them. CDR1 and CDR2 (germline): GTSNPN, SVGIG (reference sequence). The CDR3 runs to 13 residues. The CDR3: CAWSRGLSYEQYF. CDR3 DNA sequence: TGTGCCTGGAGCCGAGGTTTATCCTACGAGCAGTACTTC.

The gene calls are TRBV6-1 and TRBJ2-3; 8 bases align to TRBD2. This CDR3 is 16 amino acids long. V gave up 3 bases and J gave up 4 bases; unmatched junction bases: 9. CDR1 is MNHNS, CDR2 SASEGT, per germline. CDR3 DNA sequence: TGTGCCAGCAGTGATACCAGCGGGAGTGCCCCAGATACGCAGTATTTT. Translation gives CASSDTSGSAPDTQYF.

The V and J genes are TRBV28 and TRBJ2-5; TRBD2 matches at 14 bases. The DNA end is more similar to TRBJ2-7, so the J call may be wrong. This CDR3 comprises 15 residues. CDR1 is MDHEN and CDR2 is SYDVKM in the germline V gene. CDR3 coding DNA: TGTGCCAGCAGGCGCGGGACTAGCGGGAGAAACGAGCAGTACTTC. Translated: CASRRGTSGRNEQYF.

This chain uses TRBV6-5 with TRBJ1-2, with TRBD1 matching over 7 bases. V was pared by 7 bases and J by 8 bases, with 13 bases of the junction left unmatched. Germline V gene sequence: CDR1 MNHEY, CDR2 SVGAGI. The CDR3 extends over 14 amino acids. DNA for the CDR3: TGTGCCAGCATCCACCCAGGAGGGGGCCGGGGCTACACCTTC. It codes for CASIHPGGGRGYTF.

This chain's CDR3 is CASSLGQNYEQYF. CDR3 sequence (DNA): TGTGCCAGCAGTTTAGGGCAGAACTACGAGCAGTACTTC. The rearrangement uses TRBV28 and TRBJ2-7; no clear D gene. This CDR3 spans 13 amino acids. Trimming stripped 2 bases from V and 3 bases from J, with 8 bases between. Germline CDR1 MDHEN, CDR2 SYDVKM. The whole variable domain, remainder taken from reference TRBV28 and TRBJ2-7, is DVKVTQSSRYLVKRTGEKVFLECVQDMDHENMFWYRQDPGLGLRLIYFSYDVKMKEKGDIPEGYSVSREKKERFSLILESASTNQTSMYLCASSLGQNYEQYFGPGTRLTVT.

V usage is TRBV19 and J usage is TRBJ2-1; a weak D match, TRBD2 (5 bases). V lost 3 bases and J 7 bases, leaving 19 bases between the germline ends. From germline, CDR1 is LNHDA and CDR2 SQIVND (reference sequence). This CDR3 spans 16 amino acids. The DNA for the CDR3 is TGTGCCAGTAGTATCGGTGGAGCCCTGAGGGTAAATGAGCAGTTCTTC. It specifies CASSIGGALRVNEQFF.

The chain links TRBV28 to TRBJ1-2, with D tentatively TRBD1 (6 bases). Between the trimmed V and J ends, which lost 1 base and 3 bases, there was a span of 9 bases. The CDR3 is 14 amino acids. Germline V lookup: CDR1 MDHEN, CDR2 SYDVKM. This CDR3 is CASSLYSGDYGYTF. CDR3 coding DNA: TGTGCCAGCAGTTTATATTCAGGGGACTATGGCTACACCTTC.

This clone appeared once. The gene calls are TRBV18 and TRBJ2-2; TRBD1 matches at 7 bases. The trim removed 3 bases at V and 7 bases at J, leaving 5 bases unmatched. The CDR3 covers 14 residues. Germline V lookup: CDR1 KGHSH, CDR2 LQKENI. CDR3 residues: CASSPDRVGGELFF. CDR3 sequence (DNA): TGTGCCAGCTCACCTGACAGGGTCGGCGGGGAGCTGTTTTTT.

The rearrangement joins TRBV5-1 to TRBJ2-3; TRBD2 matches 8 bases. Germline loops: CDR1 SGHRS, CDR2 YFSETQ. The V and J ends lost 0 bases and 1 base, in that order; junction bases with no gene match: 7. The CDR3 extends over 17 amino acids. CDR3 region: CASSLAPSGSGTDTQYF. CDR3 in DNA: TGCGCCAGCAGCTTGGCCCCCAGCGGGAGCGGCACAGATACGCAGTATTTT.

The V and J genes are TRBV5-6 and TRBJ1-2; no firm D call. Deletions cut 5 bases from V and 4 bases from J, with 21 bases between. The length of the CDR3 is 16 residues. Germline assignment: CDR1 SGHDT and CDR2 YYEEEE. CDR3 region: CASSSGLSTVFYGYTF. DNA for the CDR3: TGTGCCAGCAGTTCCGGACTGTCAACGGTTTTCTATGGCTACACCTTC.

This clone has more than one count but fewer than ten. The CDR3 DNA sequence: TGCAGTGCCATAGACAGTTACGAGCAGTACTTC. This sequence encodes CSAIDSYEQYF. V usage is TRBV20-1 and J usage is TRBJ2-7; D perhaps matches TRBD1 (5 bases). The CDR3 loop spans 11 amino acids. The germline V and J ends were trimmed by 6 bases and 4 bases, with 10 bases remaining between them. The V gene's germline CDR1 is DFQATT and CDR2 SNEGSKA (reference sequence).

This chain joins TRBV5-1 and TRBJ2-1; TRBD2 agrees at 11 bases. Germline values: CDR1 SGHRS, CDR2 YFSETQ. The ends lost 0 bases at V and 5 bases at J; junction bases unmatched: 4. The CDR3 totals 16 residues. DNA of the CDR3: TGCGCCAGCAGCTTGGAGACTAGCGGGGACGACAATGAGCAGTTCTTC. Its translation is CASSLETSGDDNEQFF.

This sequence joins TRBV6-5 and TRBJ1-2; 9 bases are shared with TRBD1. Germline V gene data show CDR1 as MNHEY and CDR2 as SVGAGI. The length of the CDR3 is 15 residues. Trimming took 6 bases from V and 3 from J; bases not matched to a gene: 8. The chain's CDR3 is CASRDRDRVDYGYTF. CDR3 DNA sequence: TGTGCCAGCAGGGACCGGGACAGGGTTGACTATGGCTACACCTTC.

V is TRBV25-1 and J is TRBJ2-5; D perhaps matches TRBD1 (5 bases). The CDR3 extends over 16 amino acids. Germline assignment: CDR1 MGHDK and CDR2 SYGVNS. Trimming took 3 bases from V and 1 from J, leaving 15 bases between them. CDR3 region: CASSEDQGRGQETQYF. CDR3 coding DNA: TGTGCCAGCAGTGAGGATCAGGGTAGGGGCCAAGAGACCCAGTACTTC. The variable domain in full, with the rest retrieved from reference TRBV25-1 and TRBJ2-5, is EADIYQTPRYLVIGTGKKITLECSQTMGHDKMYWYQQDPGMELHLIHYSYGVNSTEKGDLSSESTVSRIRTEHFPLTLESARPSHTSQYLCASSEDQGRGQETQYFGPGTRLLVL.

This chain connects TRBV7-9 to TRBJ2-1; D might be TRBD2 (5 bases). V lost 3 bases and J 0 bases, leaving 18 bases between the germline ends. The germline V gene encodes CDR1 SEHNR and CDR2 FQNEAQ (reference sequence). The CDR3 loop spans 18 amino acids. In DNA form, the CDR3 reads TGTGCCAGCAGCTTCAGAGGGCAGCTAGCAAGCTCCTACAATGAGCAGTTCTTC. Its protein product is CASSFRGQLASSYNEQFF.